This record looks at one TCR beta chain sequence and its context. This record belongs to a study of T cell changes during pregnancy in multiple sclerosis. Germline V CDR1 and CDR2: ENHRY, SYGVKD. V was clipped by 10 bases and J by 2 bases, with 14 bases between them. This CDR3 is built from 13 residues. Here immunoSEQ multiplex PCR was the method, and the copy in TCRdb shows in-frame clones only, minus some. This sample has about 50,000 clones, with about 90% found just once. This sequence originates from a female donor with multiple sclerosis, enrolled in a pregnancy study. The sample consisted of CD4+ T cells from peripheral blood mononuclear cells, taken after pregnancy. This chain links TRBV10-3 with TRBJ1-2; D call uncertain. The CDR3 coding sequence is TGTGCCACATCGTATTGGCAGAACTATGGCTACACCTTC. Translating it yields CATSYWQNYGYTF.